Following are 10 T cell receptor beta chains from one sample sequenced in a study of T cells after yellow fever vaccination. A single record per CDR3 protein comes from TCRdb applying MiXCR to the 5' RACE reads. The table has roughly 300,000 distinct CDR3 sequences, less than 9.5% seen once. Sequences were derived from PBMCs, sampled around 45 days after the first yellow fever vaccination. The receptor source for this set is a young man who received the YFV17D yellow fever vaccine.

The chain combines TRBV5-6 with TRBJ2-7; D not certain. The V gene lost 4 bases and the J gene lost 6 bases, with 11 bases spanning the gap. This CDR3 spans 12 amino acids. Germline lookup yields CDR1 SGHDT and CDR2 YYEEEE. This chain's CDR3 is CASSPSTVEQYF. CDR3 sequence (DNA): TGTGCCAGCAGCCCCAGCACGGTCGAGCAGTACTTC.

The CDR3: CASSPWTGGEQYF. CDR3 DNA: TGCGCCAGCAGCCCCTGGACAGGGGGCGAGCAGTACTTC. This chain connects TRBV4-1 to TRBJ2-7, with 10 nucleotides matching TRBD1. The V gene end was trimmed by 4 bases and the J gene end by 6 bases; junction bases not matched to a gene: 3. The CDR3 extends over 13 amino acids. Germline lookup yields CDR1 MGHRA and CDR2 YSYEKL.

The sample holds a few counts of this clonotype. The J gene is TRBJ2-3, the V gene TRBV12-3 or TRBV12-4; D may be TRBD1 (6 bases). The CDR3 contains 18 residues. V lost 6 bases, J lost 0 bases, and 22 bases lay in between. This CDR3 is CASSYWTDPNFSTDTQYF. DNA of the CDR3: TGTGCCAGCAGCTACTGGACAGACCCCAACTTTAGCACAGATACGCAGTATTTT.

The chain combines TRBV5-1 with TRBJ1-1; D is ambiguous. This CDR3 has 15 amino acids. V shed 4 bases and J shed 11 bases, with 24 bases lying between them. The germline V gene encodes CDR1 SGHRS and CDR2 YFSETQ. The CDR3 spells CASSPDPRGRIEAFF. CDR3 nucleotide sequence: TGCGCCAGCAGCCCCGACCCGCGTGGGCGGATTGAGGCTTTCTTT.

This clonotype was seen many times. This rearrangement joins TRBV7-2 to TRBJ1-1; 7 bases fit TRBD1. The CDR3 extends over 15 amino acids. The germline gives CDR1 SGHTA, CDR2 FQGNSA. V dropped 1 base and J dropped 1; count of bases not matched to a gene: 3. The CDR3 DNA reads as TGTGCCAGCAGCTTAGGGGACAGAAGGAACACTGAAGCTTTCTTT. It specifies CASSLGDRRNTEAFF.

The chain carries TRBV7-2 and TRBJ2-7; the D is unclear. Looked up from germline, CDR1 is SGHTA and CDR2 is FQGNSA. This CDR3 comprises 14 residues. V was cut by 3 bases and J by 0 bases, with 9 bases left in between. The CDR3, as DNA: TGTGCCAGCAGCTTCCCCCGAAGCTCCTACGAGCAGTACTTC. Protein product: CASSFPRSSYEQYF.

DNA of the CDR3: TGTGCCAGCAGCTTGGGCAGGGGAGGAAACACCATATATTTT. It translates to CASSLGRGGNTIYF. This chain joins TRBV5-5 and TRBJ1-3, with D possibly TRBD1 on 6 matching bases. This CDR3 contains 14 residues. Germline CDR1 and CDR2: SGHKS and YYEKEE (reference sequence). V lost 0 bases and J 4 bases, leaving 8 bases between the germline ends. Variable domain in full (rest from reference TRBV5-5 and TRBJ1-3): DAGVTQSPTHLIKTRGQQVTLRCSPISGHKSVSWYQQVLGQGPQFIFQYYEKEERGRGNFPDRFSARQFPNYSSELNVNALLLGDSALYLCASSLGRGGNTIYFGEGSWLTVV.

The sample holds many counts of this clonotype. The chain combines TRBV3-1 with TRBJ2-4; D is unresolved. The germline V gene has CDR1 LGHDT and CDR2 YNNKEL (reference sequence). This CDR3 is built from 14 residues. Trimming pared 1 base from V and 6 bases from J, leaving 10 bases between. CDR3 residues: CASSQGAWANIQYF. CDR3 coding DNA: TGTGCCAGCAGCCAAGGGGCCTGGGCAAACATTCAGTACTTC.

This clonotype was recorded a few times. The chain joins TRBV7-2 to TRBJ2-3; D gene uncertain. The CDR3 covers 13 residues. CDR1 is SGHTA, CDR2 FQGNSA, per germline. V shed 4 bases and J shed 6 bases, with 11 bases lying between them. CDR3 sequence (DNA): TGTGCCAGCAGCTCGTCTTGGTGGGATACGCAGTATTTT. Residues: CASSSSWWDTQYF. The whole variable domain, filled in from reference TRBV7-2 and TRBJ2-3, reads GAGVSQSPSNKVTEKGKDVELRCDPISGHTALYWYRQSLGQGLEFLIYFQGNSAPDKSGLPSDRFSAERTGGSVSTLTIQRTQQEDSAVYLCASSSSWWDTQYFGPGTRLTVL.

DNA for the CDR3: TGCAGTGCTAGACCTCCGGGGAGGGGAAAAACCGGGGAGCTGTTTTTT. Encoded protein: CSARPPGRGKTGELFF. V and J are TRBV20-1 and TRBJ2-2; 7 nucleotides line up with TRBD2. Germline V CDR1 and CDR2: DFQATT, SNEGSKA (reference sequence). The CDR3 sequence is 16 residues long. Trimming took 2 bases from V and 5 from J; bases not matched to a gene: 11.